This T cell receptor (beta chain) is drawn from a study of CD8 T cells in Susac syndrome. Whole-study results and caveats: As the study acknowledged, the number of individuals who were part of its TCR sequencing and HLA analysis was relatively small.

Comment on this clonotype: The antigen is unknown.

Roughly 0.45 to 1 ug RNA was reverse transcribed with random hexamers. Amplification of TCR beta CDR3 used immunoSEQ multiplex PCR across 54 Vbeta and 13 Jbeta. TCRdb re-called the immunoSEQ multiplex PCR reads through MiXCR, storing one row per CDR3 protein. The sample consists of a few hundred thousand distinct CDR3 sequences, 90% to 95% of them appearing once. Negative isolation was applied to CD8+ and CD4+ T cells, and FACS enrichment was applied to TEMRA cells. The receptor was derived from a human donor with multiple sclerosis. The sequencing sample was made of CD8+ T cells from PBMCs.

The CDR3: CASSPGQGADTQYF. The CDR3 coding sequence is TGTGCCAGCAGTCCGGGACAGGGAGCAGATACGCAGTATTTT. V usage is TRBV2 and J usage is TRBJ2-3; 9 bases agree with TRBD1. The CDR3 consists of 14 residues. From germline, CDR1 is SNHLY and CDR2 FYNNEI. The trim removed 5 bases at V and 4 bases at J, leaving 4 bases unmatched.